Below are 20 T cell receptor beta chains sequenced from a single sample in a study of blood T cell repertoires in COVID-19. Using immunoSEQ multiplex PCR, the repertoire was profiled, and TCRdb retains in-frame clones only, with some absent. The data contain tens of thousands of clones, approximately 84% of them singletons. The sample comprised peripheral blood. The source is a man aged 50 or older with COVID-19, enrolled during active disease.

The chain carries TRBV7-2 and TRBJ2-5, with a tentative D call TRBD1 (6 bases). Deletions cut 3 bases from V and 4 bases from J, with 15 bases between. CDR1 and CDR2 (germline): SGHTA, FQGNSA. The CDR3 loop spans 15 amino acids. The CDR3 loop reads CASSFYTTGRETQYF. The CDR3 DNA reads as TGTGCCAGCAGCTTCTACACTACAGGGAGAGAGACCCAGTACTTC. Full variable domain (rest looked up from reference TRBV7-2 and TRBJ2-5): GAGVSQSPSNKVTEKGKDVELRCDPISGHTALYWYRQSLGQGLEFLIYFQGNSAPDKSGLPSDRFSAERTGGSVSTLTIQRTQQEDSAVYLCASSFYTTGRETQYFGPGTRLLVL.

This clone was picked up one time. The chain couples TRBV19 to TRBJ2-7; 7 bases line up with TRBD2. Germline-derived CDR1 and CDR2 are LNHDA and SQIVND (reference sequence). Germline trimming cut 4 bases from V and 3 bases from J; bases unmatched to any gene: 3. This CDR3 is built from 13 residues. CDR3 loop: CASSSGGGYEQYF. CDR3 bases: TGTGCCAGTAGTAGCGGGGGAGGCTACGAGCAGTACTTC.

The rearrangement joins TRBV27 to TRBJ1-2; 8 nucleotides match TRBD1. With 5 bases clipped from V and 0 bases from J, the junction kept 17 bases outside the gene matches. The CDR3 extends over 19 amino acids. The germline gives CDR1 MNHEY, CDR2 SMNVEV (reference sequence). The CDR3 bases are TGTGCCAGCAGTCACCTCTCCTGGACAGGGCTTACATCTAACTATGGCTACACCTTC. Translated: CASSHLSWTGLTSNYGYTF.

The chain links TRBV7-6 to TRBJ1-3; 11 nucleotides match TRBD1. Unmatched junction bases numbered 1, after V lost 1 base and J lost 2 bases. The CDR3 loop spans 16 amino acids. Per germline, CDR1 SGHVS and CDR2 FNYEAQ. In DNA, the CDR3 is TGTGCCAGCAGCTTAGGGACAGGGGGCACTGGAAACACCATATATTTT. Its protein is CASSLGTGGTGNTIYF.

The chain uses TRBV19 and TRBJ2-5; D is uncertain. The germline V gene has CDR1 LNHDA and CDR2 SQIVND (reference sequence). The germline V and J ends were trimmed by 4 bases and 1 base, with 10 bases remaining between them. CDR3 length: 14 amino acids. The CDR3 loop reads CASSKSGSQETQYF. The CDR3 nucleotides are TGTGCCAGTAGTAAGTCAGGATCCCAAGAGACCCAGTACTTC.

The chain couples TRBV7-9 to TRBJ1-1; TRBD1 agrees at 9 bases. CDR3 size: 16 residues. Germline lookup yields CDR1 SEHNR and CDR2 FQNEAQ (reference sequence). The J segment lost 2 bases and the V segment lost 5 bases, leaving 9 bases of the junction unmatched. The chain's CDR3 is CASSRENRGLNTEAFF. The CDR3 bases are TGTGCCAGCAGCCGCGAAAACAGGGGGCTTAACACTGAAGCTTTCTTT. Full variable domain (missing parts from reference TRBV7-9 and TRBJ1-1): DTGVSQNPRHKITKRGQNVTFRCDPISEHNRLYWYRQTLGQGPEFLTYFQNEAQLEKSRLLSDRFSAERPKGSFSTLEIQRTEQGDSAMYLCASSRENRGLNTEAFFGQGTRLTVV.

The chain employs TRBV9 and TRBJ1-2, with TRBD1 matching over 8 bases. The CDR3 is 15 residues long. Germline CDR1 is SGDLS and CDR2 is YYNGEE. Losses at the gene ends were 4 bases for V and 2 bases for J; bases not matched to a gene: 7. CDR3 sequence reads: CASSSDRGPNYGYTF. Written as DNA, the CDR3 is TGTGCCAGCAGCTCAGACAGGGGTCCGAACTATGGCTACACCTTC.

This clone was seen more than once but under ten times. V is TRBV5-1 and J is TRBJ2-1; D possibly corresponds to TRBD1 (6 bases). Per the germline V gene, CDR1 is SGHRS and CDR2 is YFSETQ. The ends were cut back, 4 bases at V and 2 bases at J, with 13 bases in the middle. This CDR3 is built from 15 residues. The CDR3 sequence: CASSKTGTTYNEQFF. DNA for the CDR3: TGCGCCAGCAGCAAAACCGGGACAACCTACAATGAGCAGTTCTTC. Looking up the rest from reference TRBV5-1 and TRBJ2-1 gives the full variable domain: KAGVTQTPRYLIKTRGQQVTLSCSPISGHRSVSWYQQTPGQGLQFLFEYFSETQRNKGNFPGRFSGRQFSNSRSEMNVSTLELGDSALYLCASSKTGTTYNEQFFGPGTRLTVL.

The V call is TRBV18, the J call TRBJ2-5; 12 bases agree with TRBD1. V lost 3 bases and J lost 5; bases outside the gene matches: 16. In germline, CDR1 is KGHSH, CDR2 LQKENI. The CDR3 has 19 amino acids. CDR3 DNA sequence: TGTGCCAGCTCACCGCTATCCCCGATCCCGGGACAGGGGGCGGAGACCCAGTACTTC. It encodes CASSPLSPIPGQGAETQYF.

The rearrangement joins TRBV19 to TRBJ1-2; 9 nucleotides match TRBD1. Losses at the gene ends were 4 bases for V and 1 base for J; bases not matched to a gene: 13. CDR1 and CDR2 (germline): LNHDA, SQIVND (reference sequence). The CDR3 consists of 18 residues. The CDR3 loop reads CASSNTGTGLADNYGYTF. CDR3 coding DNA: TGTGCCAGTAGTAACACCGGGACAGGGCTAGCTGATAACTATGGCTACACCTTC.

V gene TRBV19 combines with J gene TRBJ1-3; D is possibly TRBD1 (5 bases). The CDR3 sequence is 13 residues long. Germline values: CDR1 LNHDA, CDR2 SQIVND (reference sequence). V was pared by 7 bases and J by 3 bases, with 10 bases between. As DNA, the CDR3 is TGTGCCAGTACCAGGGAGGGTGGAAACACCATATATTTT. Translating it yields CASTREGGNTIYF.

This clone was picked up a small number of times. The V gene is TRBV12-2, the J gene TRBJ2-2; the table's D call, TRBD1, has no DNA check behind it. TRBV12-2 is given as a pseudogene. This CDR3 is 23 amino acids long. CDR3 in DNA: TGTGCAAGTCGCCAATCCCCGGCGACAGGAGAGGATTTCCTGGGCCCGAACACCGGGGAGCTGTTTTTT. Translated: CASRQSPATGEDFLGPNTGELFF.

The CDR3 nucleotides read TGTGCCAGCAGTCAACAGGGGCGGAGTACGCAGTATTTT. Translated, it gives CASSQQGRSTQYF. The gene calls are TRBV6-5 and TRBJ2-3; 7 bases are shared with TRBD1. J gave up 8 bases and V 5 bases, and 7 bases lay outside the gene matches. The CDR3 extends over 13 amino acids. In germline, CDR1 is MNHEY, CDR2 SVGAGI.

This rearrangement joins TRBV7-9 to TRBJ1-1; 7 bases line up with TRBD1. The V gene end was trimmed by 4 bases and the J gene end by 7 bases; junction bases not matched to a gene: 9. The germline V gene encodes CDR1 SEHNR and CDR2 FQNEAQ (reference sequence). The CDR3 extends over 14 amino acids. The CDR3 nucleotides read TGTGCCAGCAGCTCACAGGGGAGTAGGGGTGAAGCTTTCTTT. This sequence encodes CASSSQGSRGEAFF.

Written as DNA, the CDR3 is TGTGCCAGCAGCTTAGTTAGTCGGGATTCACCCCTCCACTTT. Amino acid sequence: CASSLVSRDSPLHF. The rearrangement uses TRBV7-8 and TRBJ1-6; D is unclear. Germline assignment: CDR1 SGHVS and CDR2 FQNEAQ. The CDR3 totals 14 residues. Trimming took 1 base from V and 8 from J, leaving 9 bases between them.

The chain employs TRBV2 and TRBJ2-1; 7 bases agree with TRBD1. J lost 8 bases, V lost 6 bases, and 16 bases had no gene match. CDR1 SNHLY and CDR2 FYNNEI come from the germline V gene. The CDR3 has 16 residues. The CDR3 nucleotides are TGTGCCAGCAGCCACAAGCAAGACAGGGTCAACCATGAGCAGTTCTTC. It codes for CASSHKQDRVNHEQFF.

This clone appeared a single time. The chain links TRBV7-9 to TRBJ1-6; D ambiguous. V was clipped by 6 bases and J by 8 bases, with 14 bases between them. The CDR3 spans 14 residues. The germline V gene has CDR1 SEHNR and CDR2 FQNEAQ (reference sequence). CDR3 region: CASSLEYSDSPLHF. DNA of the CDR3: TGTGCCAGCAGTCTAGAGTATTCGGATTCACCCCTCCACTTT.

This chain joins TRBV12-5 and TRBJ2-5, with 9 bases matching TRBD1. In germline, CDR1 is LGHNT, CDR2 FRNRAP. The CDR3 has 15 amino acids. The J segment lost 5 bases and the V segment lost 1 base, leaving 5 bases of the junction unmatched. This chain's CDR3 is CASGLDRGLMETQYF. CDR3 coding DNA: TGTGCTAGTGGTTTGGACAGGGGGCTGATGGAGACCCAGTACTTC.

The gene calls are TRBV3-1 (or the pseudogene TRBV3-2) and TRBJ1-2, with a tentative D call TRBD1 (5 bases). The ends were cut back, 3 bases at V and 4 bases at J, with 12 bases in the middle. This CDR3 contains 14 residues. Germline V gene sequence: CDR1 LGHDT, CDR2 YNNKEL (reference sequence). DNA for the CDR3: TGTGCCAGCAGCCATGGCCAGGGAGGCTATGGCTACACCTTC. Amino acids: CASSHGQGGYGYTF.

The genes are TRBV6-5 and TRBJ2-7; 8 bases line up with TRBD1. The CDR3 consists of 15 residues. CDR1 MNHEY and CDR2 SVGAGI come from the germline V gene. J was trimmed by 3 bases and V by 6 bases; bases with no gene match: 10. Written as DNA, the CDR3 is TGTGCCAGCAGAAGGGGACAGGAACCAAGCTACGAGCAGTACTTC. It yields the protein CASRRGQEPSYEQYF.